A selection of T cell receptor beta chains follows, all from one sample in a study of technical replicates of blood from a few donors. Sequenced by immunoSEQ multiplex PCR; TCRdb stores in-frame clones only, minus some. The sample includes about 84,000 clones, approximately 97% seen only once; the top ten take more than 0.15%. The sequencing sample was made of T cells isolated from PBMCs. The origin of the receptors is a human donor in good health. The conserved cysteine and the conserved F or W are not part of the CDR3 here.

len	v_gene	j_gene	CDR3aa
13	TRBV7-9	TRBJ1-1	ASSYPGGVNTEAF
9	TRBV21-1	TRBJ2-1	ASREEQGEF
12	TRBV30	TRBJ2-3	AWSVLSGGVAQY
12	TRBV29-1	TRBJ2-7	SVETGTSSYEQY
9	TRBV7-8	TRBJ2-1	ASSLDYEQF
13	TRBV5-1	TRBJ2-7	ASSWSAGGPGEQY
15	TRBV5-1	TRBJ1-2	ASSSTGTGTTNYGYT
12	TRBV12-5	TRBJ1-5	ASKDRGPEQPQH
16	TRBV5-6	TRBJ2-7	ASSLTTRGLAGPYEQY
14	TRBV4-1	TRBJ1-2	ASSQDLAGRDYGYT
16	TRBV28	TRBJ2-7	ASSSWGLAGESSYEQY
11	TRBV9	TRBJ2-7	ASSVDRDGEQY
12	TRBV6-4	TRBJ2-3	ASSDSQGADTQY
14	TRBV6-5	TRBJ2-3	ASSYSAGGRIDTQY
16	TRBV19	TRBJ1-2	ASSIDPGTVHAHYGYT
11	TRBV9	TRBJ2-3	ASRTSGTDTQY
13	TRBV11-2	TRBJ1-3	ASSPSLASGNTIY
10	TRBV27	TRBJ2-1	ASSESFNEQF
13	TRBV7-9	TRBJ1-1	ASSAPGQKNTEAF
13	TRBV27	TRBJ1-1	ASSSSGAENTEAF